This TCR beta chain derives from a study of cytomegalovirus exposure and HLA in healthy donors. Remarks on this clone: Its antigen remains unknown.

Notes on the study in general: Productive status was seen about 90% or about 30% of the time for most TCR beta V segments in an earlier analysis.

This CDR3 is built from 15 residues. The V and J ends lost 3 bases and 5 bases, in that order; junction bases with no gene match: 7. CDR1 and CDR2 (germline): MNHNS, SASEGT. The PCR was carried out with 60 Vbeta primers and 13 Jbeta primers. Using immunoSEQ multiplex PCR, the repertoire was profiled, and TCRdb retains in-frame clones only, with some absent. The sample records tens of thousands of clones, around three quarters being singletons. The sample comprised PBMCs. This chain links TRBV6-1 with TRBJ2-5; TRBD2 matches at 9 bases. The source is a woman in her forties in good health and CMV-seropositive. In DNA form, the CDR3 reads TGTGCCAGCAGTGAGGATAGCGGGGGCCCCGAGACCCAGTACTTC. This encodes CASSEDSGGPETQYF.